Sequencing of this TCR beta chain was carried out in a study of blood T cell repertoires in COVID-19. Whole-study context: Acute-phase and convalescent COVID-19 samples originated in the United States, Italy and Spain.

Germline V gene data show CDR1 as LGHNT and CDR2 as FRNRAP. This CDR3 is built from 13 residues. V was trimmed by 6 bases and J by 1 base, leaving 9 bases between them. Repertoires were generated with immunoSEQ multiplex PCR, while TCRdb's copy carries only in-frame clones and drops some. In the table there are over 100,000 clones, more than 85% of which are singletons. This TCR derives from a human donor in a cohort sampled during active COVID-19. Sequencing was carried out using peripheral blood. V usage is TRBV12-5 and J usage is TRBJ1-1; TRBD1 might be the D (6 bases). The CDR3 reads CASGQTGNTEAFF. The CDR3 bases are TGTGCTAGTGGCCAGACAGGGAACACTGAAGCTTTCTTT.